The entry below describes one TCR beta chain. Its cognate antigen is unknown. TCRdb's table, derived via immunoSEQ multiplex PCR, lists solely in-frame clones and lacks some. The sample holds 60,000 to 65,000 clones, more than 85% seen once. CDR3 length: 15 amino acids. Looked up from germline, CDR1 is SGHRS and CDR2 is YFSETQ. The V end lost 1 base, the J end lost 4 bases, and 12 bases lay between the germline ends. This specimen belongs to a study of OX40 agonist ivuxolimab in advanced cancers. Study as a whole: Patients received intravenous ivuxolimab every 2 weeks at 0.01 to 10 mg/kg. The dose-escalation cohort had hepatocellular carcinoma, melanoma, renal cell or head and neck cancer. Study-wide points: Some of the lowest clonal expansion was seen in partial responders at 0.1-3.0 mg/kg. Expanded clones were, on average, more numerous in CD8+ T cells than in CD4+.

The chain uses TRBV5-1 and TRBJ2-1; possibly TRBD2 for D (5 bases). The receptor was isolated from an adult with an advanced solid tumor such as melanoma, head and neck, liver or kidney cancer. Sequences were derived from CD4+ or CD8+ T cells sorted from blood, sampled in a trial of the OX40 agonist ivuxolimab. In DNA, the CDR3 is TGCGCCAGCAGCTTGTCCCTCCGGGGATACAATGAGCAGTTCTTC. Amino acids: CASSLSLRGYNEQFF.